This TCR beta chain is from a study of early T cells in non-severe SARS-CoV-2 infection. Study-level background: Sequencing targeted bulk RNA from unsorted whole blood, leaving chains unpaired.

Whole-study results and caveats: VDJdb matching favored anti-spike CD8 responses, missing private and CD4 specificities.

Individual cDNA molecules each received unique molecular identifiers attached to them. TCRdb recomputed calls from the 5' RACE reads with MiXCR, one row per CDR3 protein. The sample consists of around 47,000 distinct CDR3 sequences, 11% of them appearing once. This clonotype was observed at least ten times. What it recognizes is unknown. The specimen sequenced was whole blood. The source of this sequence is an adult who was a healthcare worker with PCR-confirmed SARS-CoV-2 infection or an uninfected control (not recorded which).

The CDR3 region has the DNA TGTGCCATCAGCCTGCCGGGCCAAGAGACCCAGTACTTC. This gives the protein CAISLPGQETQYF. This chain uses TRBV10-3 with TRBJ2-5; D is unclear. V shed 6 bases and J shed 1 base, with 9 bases lying between them. Germline V gene lookup returns CDR1 ENHRY and CDR2 SYGVKD. The CDR3 is made up of 13 amino acids.